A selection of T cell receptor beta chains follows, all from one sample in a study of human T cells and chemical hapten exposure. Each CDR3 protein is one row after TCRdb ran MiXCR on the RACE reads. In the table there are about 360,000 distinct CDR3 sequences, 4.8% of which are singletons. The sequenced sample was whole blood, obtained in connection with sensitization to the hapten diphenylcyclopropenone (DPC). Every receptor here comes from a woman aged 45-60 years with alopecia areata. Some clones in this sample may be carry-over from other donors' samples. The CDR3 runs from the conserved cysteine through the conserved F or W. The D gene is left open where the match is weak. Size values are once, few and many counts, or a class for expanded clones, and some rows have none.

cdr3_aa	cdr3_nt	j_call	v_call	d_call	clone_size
CSARDLVGSPEAFF	TGCAGTGCTAGAGATCTCGTCGGGTCTCCAGAAGCTTTCTTT	TRBJ1-1	TRBV20-1	NA	NA
CSVEYGGLSTEAFF	TGCAGCGTTGAATATGGGGGGCTTAGTACTGAAGCTTTCTTT	TRBJ1-1	TRBV29-1	NA	many
CASSPRRAINYGYTF	TGTGCCAGCTCACCAAGAAGGGCGATTAACTATGGCTACACCTTC	TRBJ1-2	TRBV18	NA	many
CASSGVPTGEWHTEAFF	TGTGCCAGCAGTGGAGTACCGACAGGGGAATGGCACACTGAAGCTTTCTTT	TRBJ1-1	TRBV25-1	TRBD1	NA
CASSQDPQAGSGANVLTF	TGCGCCAGCAGCCAAGACCCACAGGCGGGCTCTGGGGCCAACGTCCTGACTTTC	TRBJ2-6	TRBV4-3	NA	many
CSARSTSGSFYEQYF	TGCAGTGCTAGGTCGACTAGCGGGAGTTTCTACGAGCAGTACTTC	TRBJ2-7	TRBV20-1	TRBD2	NA
CASTDKDRSETQYF	TGTGCCAGCACCGATAAGGACAGGTCGGAGACCCAGTACTTC	TRBJ2-5	TRBV12-3/TRBV12-4	TRBD1	NA
CASMAGVSYNSPLHF	TGCGCCAGCATGGCAGGGGTATCTTATAATTCACCCCTCCACTTT	TRBJ1-6	TRBV5-1	NA	NA
CASILLLGTEAFF	TGTGCCAGCATCCTATTACTCGGGACTGAAGCTTTCTTT	TRBJ1-1	TRBV6-2/TRBV6-3	NA	NA
CASSLRRQNQPQHF	TGTGCCAGCAGTTTGAGGAGGCAAAATCAGCCCCAGCATTTT	TRBJ1-5	TRBV12-3/TRBV12-4	NA	few
CAISESEGRATEAFF	TGTGCCATCAGTGAGTCTGAGGGGCGCGCCACTGAAGCTTTCTTT	TRBJ1-1	TRBV10-3	NA	NA
CSVRTGGRETQYF	TGCAGCGTGCGGACAGGGGGAAGAGAGACCCAGTACTTC	TRBJ2-5	TRBV29-1	TRBD1	NA
CASSSTSGRLFF	TGTGCCAGCAGTTCGACTAGCGGGAGGCTGTTTTTT	TRBJ2-2	TRBV6-2/TRBV6-3	TRBD2	few
CASSTHRDQETQYF	TGTGCCAGCAGCACTCACAGGGATCAAGAGACCCAGTACTTC	TRBJ2-5	TRBV11-2	NA	many
CASSLFGRAVSDTQYF	TGCGCCAGCAGCTTGTTCGGGAGGGCCGTGAGTGATACGCAGTATTTT	TRBJ2-3	TRBV5-1	TRBD2	many
CASSLWTSGPLDTQYF	TGTGCCAGCAGTCTCTGGACTAGCGGACCCTTAGATACGCAGTATTTT	TRBJ2-3	TRBV27	TRBD2	many
CASSKGLYNEQFF	TGTGCCAGCAGCAAAGGACTCTACAATGAGCAGTTCTTC	TRBJ2-1	TRBV7-6	NA	few
CASSQGMTEAFF	TGCGCCAGCAGCCAAGGGATGACTGAAGCTTTCTTT	TRBJ1-1	TRBV4-3	NA	many
CASSERNSLVF	TGTGCCAGCAGCGAGAGGAACAGTCTGGTCTTC	TRBJ2-1	TRBV9	NA	many
CSARGQGWEKLFF	TGCAGTGCTAGAGGACAGGGCTGGGAAAAACTGTTTTTT	TRBJ1-4	TRBV20-1	TRBD1	NA
CASSLPGITYNEQFF	TGTGCCAGCAGTTTACCCGGGATCACCTACAATGAGCAGTTCTTC	TRBJ2-1	TRBV27	NA	NA
CASSLRGVDTEAFF	TGTGCCAGCAGCTTAAGGGGGGTCGACACTGAAGCTTTCTTT	TRBJ1-1	TRBV7-9	NA	NA
CASSLGTVRNEQFF	TGTGCCAGCAGCTTAGGGACAGTTCGAAATGAGCAGTTCTTC	TRBJ2-1	TRBV7-2	NA	few
CASSQDRGSGFIYF	TGCGCCAGCAGCCAAGATCGGGGCTCAGGGTTCATATATTTT	TRBJ1-3	TRBV4-3	NA	many
CASRPGLAGGYGTDTQYF	TGTGCCAGCAGGCCGGGACTAGCGGGAGGTTACGGCACAGATACGCAGTATTTT	TRBJ2-3	TRBV12-3/TRBV12-4	TRBD2	many
CASSTPRGNQPQHF	TGTGCCAGCAGCACACCAAGAGGCAATCAGCCCCAGCATTTT	TRBJ1-5	TRBV7-6	NA	few
CASSPDVGLGEKLFF	TGTGCCAGCAGCCCCGACGTGGGGCTGGGGGAAAAACTGTTTTTT	TRBJ1-4	TRBV7-9	NA	many
CASSPPGYPNEKLFF	TGTGCCAGCTCACCACCAGGGTATCCTAATGAAAAACTGTTTTTT	TRBJ1-4	TRBV18	NA	NA
CASSSIDGGQDTQYF	TGTGCCAGCAGCTCCATTGACGGGGGGCAGGATACGCAGTATTTT	TRBJ2-3	TRBV7-9	NA	many